One and the same sample provided the 2 T cell receptor beta chains below, sequenced in a study of cytomegalovirus exposure and HLA in healthy donors. The PCR ran on 60 Vbeta and 13 Jbeta primers. Data came from immunoSEQ multiplex PCR; TCRdb stores just in-frame clones and leaves some out. The table lists around 170,000 clones, 65% to 85% of them singletons. Sequencing was carried out using PBMCs. These receptors all come from a woman in her late teens or twenties in good health and CMV-seronegative.

The chain has TRBV5-6 and TRBJ2-5; D ambiguous. Looked up from germline, CDR1 is SGHDT and CDR2 is YYEEEE. The V end was cut by 4 bases, the J end by 7 bases, with 17 bases between. This CDR3 has 14 residues. The CDR3, as DNA: TGTGCCAGCAGCCAGAGGAGATTCTCGGGGACCCAGTACTTC. It codes for CASSQRRFSGTQYF.

The V gene is TRBV10-3, the J gene TRBJ2-7; no clear D gene. CDR1 ENHRY and CDR2 SYGVKD come from the germline V gene. The germline V and J ends were trimmed by 2 bases and 3 bases, with 5 bases remaining between them. The CDR3 has 12 residues. CDR3 sequence (DNA): TGTGCCATCAGTGAGGGCAGCTACGAGCAGTACTTC. Residues: CAISEGSYEQYF.